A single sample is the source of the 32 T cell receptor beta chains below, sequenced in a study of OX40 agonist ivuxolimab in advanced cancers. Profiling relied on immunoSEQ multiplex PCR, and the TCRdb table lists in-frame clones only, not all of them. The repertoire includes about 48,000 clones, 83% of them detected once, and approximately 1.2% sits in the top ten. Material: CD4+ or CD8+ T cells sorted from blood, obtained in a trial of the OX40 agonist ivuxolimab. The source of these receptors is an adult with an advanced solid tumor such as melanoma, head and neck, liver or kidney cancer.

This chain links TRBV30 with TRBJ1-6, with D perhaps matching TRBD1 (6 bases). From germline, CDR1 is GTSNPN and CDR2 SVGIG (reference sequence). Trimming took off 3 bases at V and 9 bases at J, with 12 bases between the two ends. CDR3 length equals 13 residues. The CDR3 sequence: CAWSRDTSSPLHF. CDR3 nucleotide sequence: TGTGCCTGGAGCCGGGACACAAGTTCACCCCTCCACTTT.

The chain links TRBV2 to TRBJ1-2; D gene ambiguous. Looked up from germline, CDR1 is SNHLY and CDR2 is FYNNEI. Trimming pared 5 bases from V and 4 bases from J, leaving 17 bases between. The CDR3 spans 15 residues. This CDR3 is CASSLEYSNPYGYTF. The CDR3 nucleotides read TGTGCCAGCAGTCTTGAGTACTCTAACCCCTATGGCTACACCTTC.

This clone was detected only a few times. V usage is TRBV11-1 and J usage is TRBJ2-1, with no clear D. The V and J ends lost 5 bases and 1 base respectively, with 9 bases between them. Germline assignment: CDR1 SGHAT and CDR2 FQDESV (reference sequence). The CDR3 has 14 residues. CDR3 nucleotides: TGTGCCAGCAGCGCCCTAGGGTCCTACAATGAGCAGTTCTTC. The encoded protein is CASSALGSYNEQFF.

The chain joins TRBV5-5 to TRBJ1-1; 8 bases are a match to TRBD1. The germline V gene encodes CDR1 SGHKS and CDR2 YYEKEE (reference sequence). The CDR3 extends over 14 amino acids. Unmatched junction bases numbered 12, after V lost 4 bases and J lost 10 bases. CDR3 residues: CASSQYYGQGIAFF. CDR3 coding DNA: TGTGCCAGCAGCCAATATTACGGACAGGGTATAGCTTTCTTT.

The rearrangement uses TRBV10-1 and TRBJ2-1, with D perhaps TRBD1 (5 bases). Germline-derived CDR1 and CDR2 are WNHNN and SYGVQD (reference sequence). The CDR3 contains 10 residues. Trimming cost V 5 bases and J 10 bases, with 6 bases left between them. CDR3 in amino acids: CASSRQEQFF. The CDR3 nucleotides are TGCGCCAGCAGTAGACAGGAGCAGTTCTTC.

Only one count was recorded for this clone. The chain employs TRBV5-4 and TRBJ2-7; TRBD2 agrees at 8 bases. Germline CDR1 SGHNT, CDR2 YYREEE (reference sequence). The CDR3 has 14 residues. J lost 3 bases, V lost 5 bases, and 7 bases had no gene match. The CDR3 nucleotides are TGTGCCAGCAGACCCGAACTAGCGGTCTACGAGCAGTACTTC. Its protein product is CASRPELAVYEQYF.

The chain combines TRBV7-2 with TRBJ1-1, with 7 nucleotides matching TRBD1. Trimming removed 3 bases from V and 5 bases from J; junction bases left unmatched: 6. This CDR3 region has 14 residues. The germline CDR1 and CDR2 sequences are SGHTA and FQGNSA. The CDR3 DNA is TGTGCCAGCAGCTTCGGACAGGTGGGGACTGAAGCTTTCTTT. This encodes CASSFGQVGTEAFF.

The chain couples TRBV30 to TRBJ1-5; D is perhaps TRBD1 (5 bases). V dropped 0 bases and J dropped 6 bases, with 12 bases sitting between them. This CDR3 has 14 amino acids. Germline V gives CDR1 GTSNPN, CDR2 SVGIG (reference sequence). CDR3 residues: CAWSVGSGRQPQHF. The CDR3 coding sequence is TGTGCCTGGAGTGTAGGGTCGGGGCGTCAGCCCCAGCATTTT.

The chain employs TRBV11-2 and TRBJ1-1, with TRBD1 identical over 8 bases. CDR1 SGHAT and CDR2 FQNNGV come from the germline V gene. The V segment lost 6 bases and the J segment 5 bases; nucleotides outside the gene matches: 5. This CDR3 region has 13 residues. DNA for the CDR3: TGTGCCAGCAGTTCGACAGGGGTAACTGAAGCTTTCTTT. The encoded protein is CASSSTGVTEAFF.

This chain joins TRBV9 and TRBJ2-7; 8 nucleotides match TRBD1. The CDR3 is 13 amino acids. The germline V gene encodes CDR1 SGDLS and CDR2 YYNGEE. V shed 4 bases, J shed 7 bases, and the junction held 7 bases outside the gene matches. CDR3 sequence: CASSPTGVREQYF. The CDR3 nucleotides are TGTGCCAGCAGCCCGACAGGGGTGAGGGAGCAGTACTTC.

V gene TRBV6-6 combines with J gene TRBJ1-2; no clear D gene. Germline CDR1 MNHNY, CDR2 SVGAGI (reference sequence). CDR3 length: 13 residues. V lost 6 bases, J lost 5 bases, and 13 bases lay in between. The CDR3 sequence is CASRPHELYGYTF. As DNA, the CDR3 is TGTGCCAGCAGGCCGCATGAATTGTATGGCTACACCTTC.

This CDR3 reads CASSWRRTGNQPQHF. CDR3 DNA sequence: TGTGCCAGCAGCTGGCGGAGAACTGGCAATCAGCCCCAGCATTTT. The rearrangement uses TRBV6-1 and TRBJ1-5; no clear D. Trimming removed 6 bases at V and 2 bases at J, with 14 bases between. CDR1 MNHNS and CDR2 SASEGT come from the germline V gene. The CDR3 length is 15 residues.

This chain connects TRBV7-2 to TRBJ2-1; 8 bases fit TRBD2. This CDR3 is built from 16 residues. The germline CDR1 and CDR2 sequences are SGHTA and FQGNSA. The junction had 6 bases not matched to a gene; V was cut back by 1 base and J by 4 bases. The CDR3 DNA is TGTGCCAGCAGCTTAGTAGGGGCGGGGGGTTACAATGAGCAGTTCTTC. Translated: CASSLVGAGGYNEQFF. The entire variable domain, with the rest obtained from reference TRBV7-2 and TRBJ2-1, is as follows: GAGVSQSPSNKVTEKGKDVELRCDPISGHTALYWYRQSLGQGLEFLIYFQGNSAPDKSGLPSDRFSAERTGGSVSTLTIQRTQQEDSAVYLCASSLVGAGGYNEQFFGPGTRLTVL.

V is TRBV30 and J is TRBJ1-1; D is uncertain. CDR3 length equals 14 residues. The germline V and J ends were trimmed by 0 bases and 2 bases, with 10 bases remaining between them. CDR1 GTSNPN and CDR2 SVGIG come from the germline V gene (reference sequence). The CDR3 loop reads CAWSVAASNTEAFF. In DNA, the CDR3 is TGTGCCTGGAGTGTAGCGGCGTCAAACACTGAAGCTTTCTTT. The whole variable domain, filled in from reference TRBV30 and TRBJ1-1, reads SQTIHQWPATLVQPVGSPLSLECTVEGTSNPNLYWYRQAAGRGLQLLFYSVGIGQISSEVPQNLSASRPQDRQFILSSKKLLLSDSGFYLCAWSVAASNTEAFFGQGTRLTVV.

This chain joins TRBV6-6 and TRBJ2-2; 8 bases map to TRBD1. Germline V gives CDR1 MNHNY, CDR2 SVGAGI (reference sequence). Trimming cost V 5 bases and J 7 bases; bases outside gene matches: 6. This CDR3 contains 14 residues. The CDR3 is CASSQTGVGGELFF. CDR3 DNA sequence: TGTGCCAGCAGTCAGACAGGGGTCGGCGGGGAGCTGTTTTTT.

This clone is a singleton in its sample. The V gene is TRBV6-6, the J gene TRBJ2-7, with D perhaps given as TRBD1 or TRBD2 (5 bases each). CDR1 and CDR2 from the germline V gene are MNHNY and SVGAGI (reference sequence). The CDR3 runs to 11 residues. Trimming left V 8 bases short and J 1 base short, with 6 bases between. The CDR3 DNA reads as TGTGCCAGCGGGGGATCCTACGAGCAGTACTTC. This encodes CASGGSYEQYF.

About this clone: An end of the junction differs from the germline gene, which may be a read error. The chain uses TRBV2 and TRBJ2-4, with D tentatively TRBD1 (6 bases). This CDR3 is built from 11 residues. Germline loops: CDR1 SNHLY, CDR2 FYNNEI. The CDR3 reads CASSNRDIQYF. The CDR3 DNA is TGTGCCAGCAGTAACCGGGACATACAGTACTTC.

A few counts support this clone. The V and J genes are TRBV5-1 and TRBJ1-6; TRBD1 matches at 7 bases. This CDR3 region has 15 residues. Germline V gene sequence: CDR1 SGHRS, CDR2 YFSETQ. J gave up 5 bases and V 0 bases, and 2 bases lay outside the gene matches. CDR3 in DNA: TGCGCCAGCAGCTTGGAGGACAGGAATAATTCACCCCTCCACTTT. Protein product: CASSLEDRNNSPLHF.

The CDR3 protein is CASSYADRERYGYTF. CDR3 DNA: TGTGCCAGCAGCTACGCCGACAGGGAACGCTATGGCTACACCTTC. The rearrangement uses TRBV7-9 and TRBJ1-2; the match to TRBD1 covers 7 bases. Germline CDR1 and CDR2: SEHNR and FQNEAQ (reference sequence). The CDR3 runs to 15 residues. The V and J ends lost 4 bases and 4 bases, in that order; junction bases with no gene match: 9.

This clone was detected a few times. The CDR3 region has the DNA TGCGCCAGCAGCTTGGAGGCAGGAGAAGCTTTCTTT. Translating gives CASSLEAGEAFF. The J gene is TRBJ1-1, the V gene TRBV5-1; D is ambiguous. V lost 0 bases, J lost 8 bases, and 8 bases lay in between. The V gene's germline CDR1 is SGHRS and CDR2 YFSETQ. The CDR3 extends over 12 amino acids.

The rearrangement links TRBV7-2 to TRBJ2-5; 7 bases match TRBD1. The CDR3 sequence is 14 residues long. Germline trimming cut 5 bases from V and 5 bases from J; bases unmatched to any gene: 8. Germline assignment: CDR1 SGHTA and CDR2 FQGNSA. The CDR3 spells CASSIRQGSETQYF. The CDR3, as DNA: TGTGCCAGCAGCATCCGACAGGGCTCCGAGACCCAGTACTTC.

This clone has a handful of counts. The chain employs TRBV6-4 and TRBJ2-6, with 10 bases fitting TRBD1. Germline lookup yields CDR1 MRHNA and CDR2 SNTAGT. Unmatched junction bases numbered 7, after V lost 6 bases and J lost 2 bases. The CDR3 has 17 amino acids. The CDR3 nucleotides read TGTGCCAGCAGCATGACAGGGGGCTCGGCTGGGGCCAACGTCCTGACTTTC. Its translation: CASSMTGGSAGANVLTF.

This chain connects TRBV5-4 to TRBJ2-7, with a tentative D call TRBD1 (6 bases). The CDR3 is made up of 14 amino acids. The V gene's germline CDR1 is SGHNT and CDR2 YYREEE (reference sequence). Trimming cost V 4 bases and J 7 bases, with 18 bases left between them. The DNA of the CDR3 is TGTGCCAGCAGCCCGGACAGCCCTACTTGGGAGCAGTACTTC. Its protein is CASSPDSPTWEQYF.

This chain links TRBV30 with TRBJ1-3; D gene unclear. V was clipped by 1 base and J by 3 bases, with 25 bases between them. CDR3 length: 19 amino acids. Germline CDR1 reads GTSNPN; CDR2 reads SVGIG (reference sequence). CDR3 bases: TGTGCCTGGAGTGCCTTACCATCCGGGGTAAGGAACTTTGGAAACACCATATATTTT. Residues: CAWSALPSGVRNFGNTIYF. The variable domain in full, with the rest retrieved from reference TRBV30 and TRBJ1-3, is SQTIHQWPATLVQPVGSPLSLECTVEGTSNPNLYWYRQAAGRGLQLLFYSVGIGQISSEVPQNLSASRPQDRQFILSSKKLLLSDSGFYLCAWSALPSGVRNFGNTIYFGEGSWLTVV.

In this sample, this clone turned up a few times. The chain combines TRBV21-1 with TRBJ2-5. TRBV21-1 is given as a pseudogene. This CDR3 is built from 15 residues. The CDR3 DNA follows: TGTGCCAGCACCTTTGCTATGGGGGTTTGGGAGACCCAGTACTTC. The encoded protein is CASTFAMGVWETQYF.

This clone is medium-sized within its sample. CDR3 sequence reads: CASSRQNNQPQHF. Written as DNA, the CDR3 is TGTGCCAGCAGCCGACAGAACAATCAGCCCCAGCATTTT. V and J are TRBV7-2 and TRBJ1-5; D is possibly TRBD1 (5 bases). Germline V gene data show CDR1 as SGHTA and CDR2 as FQGNSA. This CDR3 region has 13 residues. Trimming took off 5 bases at V and 3 bases at J, with 8 bases between the two ends.

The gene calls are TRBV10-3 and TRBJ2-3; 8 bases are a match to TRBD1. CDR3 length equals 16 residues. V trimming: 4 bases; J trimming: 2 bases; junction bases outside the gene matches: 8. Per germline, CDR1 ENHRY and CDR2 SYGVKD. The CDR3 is CAISGRQGPNTDTQYF. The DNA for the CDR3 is TGTGCCATCAGTGGACGACAGGGGCCTAACACAGATACGCAGTATTTT.

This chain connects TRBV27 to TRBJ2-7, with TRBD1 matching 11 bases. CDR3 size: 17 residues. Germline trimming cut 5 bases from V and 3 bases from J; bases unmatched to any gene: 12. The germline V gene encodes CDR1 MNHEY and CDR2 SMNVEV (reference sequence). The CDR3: CASSPTTRDRGIYEQYF. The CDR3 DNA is TGTGCCAGCAGTCCAACGACTAGGGACAGGGGGATCTACGAGCAGTACTTC.

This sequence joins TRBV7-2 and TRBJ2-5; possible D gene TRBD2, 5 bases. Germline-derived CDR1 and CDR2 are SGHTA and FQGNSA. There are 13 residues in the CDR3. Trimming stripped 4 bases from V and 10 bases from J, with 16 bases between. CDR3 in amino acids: CASSSRRENDQYF. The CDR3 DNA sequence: TGTGCCAGCAGCTCCAGACGGGAAAATGACCAGTACTTC. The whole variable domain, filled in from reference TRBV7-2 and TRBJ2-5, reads GAGVSQSPSNKVTEKGKDVELRCDPISGHTALYWYRQSLGQGLEFLIYFQGNSAPDKSGLPSDRFSAERTGGSVSTLTIQRTQQEDSAVYLCASSSRRENDQYFGPGTRLLVL.

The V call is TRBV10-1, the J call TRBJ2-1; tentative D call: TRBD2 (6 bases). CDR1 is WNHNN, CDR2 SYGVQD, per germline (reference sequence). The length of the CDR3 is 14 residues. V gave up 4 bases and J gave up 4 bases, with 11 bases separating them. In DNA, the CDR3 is TGCGCCAGCAGTGTCGGGACTCAATACAATGAGCAGTTCTTC. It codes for CASSVGTQYNEQFF.

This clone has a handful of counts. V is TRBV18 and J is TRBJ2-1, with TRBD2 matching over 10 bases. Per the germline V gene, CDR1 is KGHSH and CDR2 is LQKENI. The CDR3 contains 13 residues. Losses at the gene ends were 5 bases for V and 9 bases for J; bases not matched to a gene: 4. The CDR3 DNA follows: TGTGCCAGCTCATCGAGACTAGCGGGTGAGCAGTTCTTC. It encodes CASSSRLAGEQFF.

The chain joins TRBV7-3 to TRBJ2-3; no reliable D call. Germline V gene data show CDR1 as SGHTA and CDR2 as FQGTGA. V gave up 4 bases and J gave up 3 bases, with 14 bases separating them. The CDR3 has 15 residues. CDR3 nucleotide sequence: TGTGCCAGCAGCTCCGTCCCACTTGGTACAGATACGCAGTATTTT. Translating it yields CASSSVPLGTDTQYF.